The 27 T cell receptor beta chains listed next were all sequenced from one sample in a study of long-term antiretroviral therapy in people with HIV (dated by TCRdb to the early 2020s). The immunoSEQ hsTCRB v3.0 assay was used at survey level resolution to sequence the TRB variable region. TCRdb retrieved this table from immuneACCESS and kept in-frame rearrangements only. Not all clones are present; in checked studies, unresolved V genes account for under half, and no reason is known for the remainder. The sample table contains about 34,000 clones; only one count was recorded for approximately 95% of them. The top ten clonotypes cover over 3.5% of the sample. Source: unsorted PBMCs, taken more than 5 years after starting antiretroviral therapy. The receptor set was obtained from a woman between 50 and 59 years old with HIV.

V gene TRBV29-1 combines with J gene TRBJ1-2, with 8 bases fitting TRBD1. Germline CDR1 and CDR2: SQVTM and ANQGSEA. The trim removed 3 bases at V and 5 bases at J, leaving 5 bases unmatched. CDR3 length: 13 residues. In nucleotides, the CDR3 is TGCAGCGTTGACGGGCAGGGGGCGTATGGCTACACCTTC. Its protein product is CSVDGQGAYGYTF.

The rearrangement joins TRBV5-4 to TRBJ2-2; D gene unclear. Germline loops: CDR1 SGHNT, CDR2 YYREEE (reference sequence). V was pared by 0 bases and J by 6 bases, with 6 bases between. The CDR3 spans 13 residues. CDR3 region: CASSLEAAGELFF. CDR3 DNA sequence: TGTGCCAGCAGCTTGGAGGCGGCCGGGGAGCTGTTTTTT.

The genes are TRBV7-2 and TRBJ1-3, with D unresolved. Looked up from germline, CDR1 is SGHTA and CDR2 is FQGNSA. Trimming took 5 bases from V and 2 from J, leaving 10 bases between them. The length of the CDR3 is 14 residues. In nucleotides, the CDR3 is TGTGCCAGCAGCCGTCTTGAACCTGGAAACACCATATATTTT. It codes for CASSRLEPGNTIYF.

The CDR3 loop reads CASSQLPGARYEQYF. The CDR3 DNA sequence: TGTGCCAGCAGCCAATTACCGGGGGCAAGGTACGAGCAGTACTTC. V is TRBV4-2 and J is TRBJ2-7, with D possibly being TRBD1 or TRBD2 (6 bases each). The germline CDR1 and CDR2 sequences are LGHNA and YNFKEQ. The length of the CDR3 is 15 residues. V lost 2 bases to trimming and J lost 4 bases, with 15 bases between them.

This chain connects TRBV19 to TRBJ2-6; maybe TRBD1 (5 bases). In germline, CDR1 is LNHDA, CDR2 SQIVND (reference sequence). The V end lost 0 bases, the J end lost 2 bases, and 8 bases lay between the germline ends. The CDR3 totals 16 residues. CDR3 amino acids: CASSIDRAPGANVLTF. In DNA, the CDR3 is TGTGCCAGTAGTATAGACAGGGCCCCTGGGGCCAACGTCCTGACTTTC.

V and J are TRBV7-9 and TRBJ1-3; D unresolved. Germline CDR1 reads SEHNR; CDR2 reads FQNEAQ (reference sequence). The CDR3 sequence is 14 residues long. The ends were cut back, 2 bases at V and 3 bases at J, with 8 bases in the middle. For the CDR3, the DNA is TGTGCCAGCAGCTTACAGGAGTTTGGAAACACCATATATTTT. It yields the protein CASSLQEFGNTIYF.

This chain connects TRBV5-1 to TRBJ2-7; maybe TRBD2 (5 bases). The V end was cut by 4 bases, the J end by 3 bases, with 14 bases between. The CDR3 consists of 14 residues. The germline V gene encodes CDR1 SGHRS and CDR2 YFSETQ. DNA for the CDR3: TGCGCCAGCAGCCCAAGATCCGAGGGCTACGAGCAGTACTTC. Protein product: CASSPRSEGYEQYF.

Only one count was recorded for this clone. CDR3 in DNA: TGTGCCAGCAGGCCGACGGTTAACTATGGCTACACCTTC. Residues: CASRPTVNYGYTF. The J gene is TRBJ1-2, the V gene TRBV6-5; no clear D. This CDR3 has 13 amino acids. From germline, CDR1 is MNHEY and CDR2 SVGAGI. Trimming removed 6 bases from V and 1 base from J, with 9 bases in between.

This clone showed up just once. The chain is built from TRBV7-2 and TRBJ2-3, with unresolved D. Germline CDR1 SGHTA, CDR2 FQGNSA. V was cut by 5 bases and J by 9 bases, with 15 bases left in between. The CDR3 is 13 amino acids. CDR3 nucleotides: TGTGCCAGCAGCCCCCCGACGGGCCTGACGCAGTATTTT. This sequence encodes CASSPPTGLTQYF.

This chain connects TRBV19 to TRBJ1-1; D possibly corresponds to TRBD1 (5 bases). In germline, CDR1 is LNHDA, CDR2 SQIVND (reference sequence). V lost 7 bases and J lost 6, with 15 bases in between. This CDR3 region has 13 residues. DNA of the CDR3: TGTGCCAGTACCCAGGGACTTGCCGCTGAAGCTTTCTTT. Translating it yields CASTQGLAAEAFF.

The chain is built from TRBV5-1 and TRBJ2-3; D possibly corresponds to TRBD1 (6 bases). Looked up from germline, CDR1 is SGHRS and CDR2 is YFSETQ. The V and J ends lost 1 base and 4 bases respectively, with 10 bases between them. The CDR3 length is 14 residues. In DNA, the CDR3 is TGCGCCAGCAGCTTGACAGGGCCCCCAGATACGCAGTATTTT. Translating it yields CASSLTGPPDTQYF.

This chain joins TRBV30 and TRBJ1-5; 7 nucleotides align to TRBD1. The germline V gene has CDR1 GTSNPN and CDR2 SVGIG (reference sequence). The CDR3 length is 15 residues. V dropped 5 bases and J dropped 2; count of bases not matched to a gene: 9. The CDR3 is CAWGAGDSGNQPQHF. The CDR3 bases are TGTGCCTGGGGAGCCGGGGACAGTGGCAATCAGCCCCAGCATTTT.

This sequence joins TRBV21-1 and TRBJ2-7; the tabulated D call, TRBD1, remains unverified against the DNA. TRBV21-1 is a documented pseudogene. There are 15 residues in the CDR3. The CDR3 loop is CASSKPQGMSYEQYF. CDR3 DNA: TGTGCCAGCAGCAAACCGCAGGGAATGTCCTACGAGCAGTACTTC.

This clone came up once. The gene calls are TRBV7-9 and TRBJ2-3; 8 nucleotides line up with TRBD2. CDR1 and CDR2 (germline): SEHNR, FQNEAQ (reference sequence). V gave up 6 bases and J gave up 1 base; unmatched junction bases: 6. The CDR3 covers 15 residues. This chain's CDR3 is CASRPRGVGTDTQYF. As DNA, the CDR3 is TGTGCCAGCAGACCGCGGGGGGTCGGCACAGATACGCAGTATTTT.

The rearrangement links TRBV5-4 to TRBJ2-7; TRBD2 agrees at 8 bases. The CDR3 spans 15 residues. Germline-derived CDR1 and CDR2 are SGHNT and YYREEE (reference sequence). V dropped 4 bases and J dropped 2; count of bases not matched to a gene: 8. The CDR3 region has the DNA TGTGCCAGCAGCCTCCGACTAGCGTTTCCCTACGAGCAGTACTTC. Protein product: CASSLRLAFPYEQYF.

The V and J genes are TRBV7-2 and TRBJ2-1; 9 positions agree with TRBD2. The CDR3 extends over 15 amino acids. V was pared by 1 base and J by 4 bases, with 2 bases of the junction left unmatched. Germline V gives CDR1 SGHTA, CDR2 FQGNSA. The CDR3 loop is CASSLGGGAYNEQFF. CDR3 coding DNA: TGTGCCAGCAGCTTAGGCGGGGGGGCTTACAATGAGCAGTTCTTC.

The chain couples TRBV6-1 to TRBJ1-1; D call uncertain. V dropped 7 bases and J dropped 6 bases, with 15 bases sitting between them. From germline, CDR1 is MNHNS and CDR2 SASEGT. The CDR3 is 13 residues long. CDR3 sequence: CASKQPRIAEAFF. In nucleotides, the CDR3 is TGTGCCAGCAAACAACCCCGGATCGCTGAAGCTTTCTTT.

This chain uses TRBV9 with TRBJ2-3; D call uncertain. Germline V gene lookup returns CDR1 SGDLS and CDR2 YYNGEE. Trimming took 0 bases from V and 1 from J, leaving 9 bases between them. The CDR3 totals 15 residues. The CDR3 DNA is TGTGCCAGCAGCGTAGCTGGGATCCGCACAGATACGCAGTATTTT. Protein product: CASSVAGIRTDTQYF.

The chain uses TRBV6-5 and TRBJ1-2; D not certain. CDR1 is MNHEY, CDR2 SVGAGI, per germline. The length of the CDR3 is 14 residues. V lost 4 bases and J lost 5, with 14 bases in between. The CDR3 coding sequence is TGTGCCAGCAGTTTCACAAAAGCCGCTTATGGCTACACCTTC. It codes for CASSFTKAAYGYTF.

The chain combines TRBV27 with TRBJ1-1, with TRBD1 as a possible D gene (5 bases). Germline CDR1 reads MNHEY; CDR2 reads SMNVEV (reference sequence). Trimming cost V 5 bases and J 0 bases, with 13 bases left between them. CDR3 length: 15 amino acids. CDR3 coding DNA: TGTGCCAGCAGTCCGGGGGGACTCATGAACACTGAAGCTTTCTTT. It is translated as CASSPGGLMNTEAFF.

This chain joins TRBV9 and TRBJ1-1; no definite D call. V lost 3 bases and J lost 0, with 6 bases in between. Germline-derived CDR1 and CDR2 are SGDLS and YYNGEE. CDR3 size: 13 residues. In DNA, the CDR3 is TGTGCCAGCAGCGCCCTCTTGAACACTGAAGCTTTCTTT. Translated, it gives CASSALLNTEAFF.

The rearrangement uses TRBV30 and TRBJ1-1; tentatively, D is TRBD1 (6 bases). The CDR3 consists of 14 residues. Germline V lookup: CDR1 GTSNPN, CDR2 SVGIG (reference sequence). V lost 2 bases, J lost 4 bases, and 14 bases lay in between. CDR3 sequence reads: CAWSRGGTGTEAFF. The DNA for the CDR3 is TGTGCCTGGAGTAGGGGGGGGACCGGCACTGAAGCTTTCTTT.

This sequence joins TRBV10-3 and TRBJ1-4; TRBD1 might be the D (5 bases). This CDR3 contains 14 residues. Per the germline V gene, CDR1 is ENHRY and CDR2 is SYGVKD. The V end lost 3 bases, the J end lost 3 bases, and 8 bases lay between the germline ends. The CDR3 nucleotides read TGTGCCATCAGTGACCTAGGGGCTAATGAAAAACTGTTTTTT. Residues: CAISDLGANEKLFF.

The genes are TRBV19 and TRBJ1-2; D is undetermined. The CDR3 covers 14 residues. Trimming removed 2 bases at V and 4 bases at J, with 11 bases between. Germline V gene sequence: CDR1 LNHDA, CDR2 SQIVND (reference sequence). This CDR3 is CASSISYRLYGYTF. The CDR3 DNA reads TGTGCCAGTAGTATAAGTTACAGACTCTATGGCTACACCTTC.

This chain joins TRBV7-9 and TRBJ2-7; either TRBD1 or TRBD2 may supply D (5 bases each). The CDR3 runs to 15 residues. Looked up from germline, CDR1 is SEHNR and CDR2 is FQNEAQ (reference sequence). The V gene lost 1 base and the J gene lost 7 bases, with 17 bases spanning the gap. The CDR3 sequence is CASSLVGRGPGEQYF. CDR3 nucleotide sequence: TGTGCCAGCAGCTTAGTTGGACGGGGCCCGGGGGAGCAGTACTTC.

The chain employs TRBV7-3 and TRBJ1-1; D uncertain. The CDR3 runs 14 residues. V was pared by 3 bases and J by 5 bases, with 13 bases between. Germline loops: CDR1 SGHTA, CDR2 FQGTGA. The DNA for the CDR3 is TGTGCCAGCAGCTTGGATGGGAGAACAACTGAAGCTTTCTTT. As protein: CASSLDGRTTEAFF.

The rearrangement uses TRBV11-2 and TRBJ1-5, with D possibly matching TRBD1 (6 bases). V lost 5 bases to trimming and J lost 5 bases, with 10 bases between them. The CDR3 sequence is 13 residues long. Germline V gene data show CDR1 as SGHAT and CDR2 as FQNNGV. The CDR3 spells CASSTGRDQPQHF. CDR3 nucleotide sequence: TGTGCCAGCAGCACAGGGAGGGATCAGCCCCAGCATTTT.